A selection of T cell receptor beta chains follows, all from one sample in a study of shared clonotypes between healthy human individuals. Generated by immunoSEQ multiplex PCR, the TCRdb table keeps only in-frame clones and is missing some. The data show more than 2 million clones, with 90% to 96% seen just once and over 0.1% held by the top ten. Source material: naive CD4+ T cells sorted from blood. The receptors were gathered from a man younger than 35 in good health. The CDR3 runs from the conserved cysteine through the conserved F or W. Each record gives: J gene, V gene, CDR3 protein.

>TRBJ1-2|TRBV18
CASSPGSFGYTF
>TRBJ1-5|TRBV30
CAWSVAHNQPQHF
>TRBJ2-5|TRBV15
CATSSEQGKETQYF
>TRBJ1-3|TRBV14
CASSQQGYSFGNTIYF
>TRBJ2-7|TRBV6-5
CASNTGPGRYEQYF
>TRBJ2-7|TRBV6-5
CASSYSGTGNYEQYF
>TRBJ2-7|TRBV6-4
CASRGLAGATLSYEQYF
>TRBJ2-3|TRBV25-1
CASSEGNSAQYF
>TRBJ2-1|TRBV7-2
CASSLAGPFNDYNEQFF
>TRBJ2-1|TRBV29-1
CSVRAVSYNEQFF
>TRBJ2-3|TRBV2
CASRGFSDTQYF
>TRBJ1-1|TRBV7-2
CASSLDRNTEAFF
>TRBJ2-6|TRBV7-8
CASSLAQGGSGANVLTF
>TRBJ2-6|TRBV5-1
CASSSGSVSGANVLTF
>TRBJ2-3|TRBV4-3
CASSQDLEDRLTSF
>TRBJ1-6|TRBV28
CASHPYNSPLHF
>TRBJ1-6|TRBV4-2
CASSLGTDPFSPLHF
>TRBJ2-7|TRBV4-1
CASSQEGRTGLGEQYF
>TRBJ2-7|TRBV13
CASSGTYEQYF
>TRBJ2-7|TRBV30
CAWSVQGLYEQYF
>TRBJ2-1|TRBV10-3
CAISADPITGGKGRFEFF
>TRBJ1-4|TRBV30
CAFSRTNEKLFF
>TRBJ2-7|TRBV13
CASSLEGQGRYEQYF
>TRBJ2-1|TRBV14
CASSRTTGIPYNEQFF